This T cell receptor beta chain was observed in a study of ipilimumab plus nivolumab after autologous stem cell transplantation. V dropped 4 bases and J dropped 2 bases, with 19 bases sitting between them. Germline V gene sequence: CDR1 SGHNT, CDR2 YYREEE (reference sequence). This CDR3 has 16 amino acids. The study, taken as a whole, reports: The authors say TCR, Treg and microbiome findings warrant further study.

With respect to this clone: Antigen: not known.

Checkpoint therapy with ipilimumab 1 mg/kg began 14 to 28 days after transplant. Profiled with immunoSEQ multiplex PCR; TCRdb holds only in-frame clones, not every one. The table lists about 22,000 clones, just under 75% of them singletons, with roughly 25% in the top ten. The starting material was PBMCs, obtained in a trial of ipilimumab plus nivolumab as post-transplant consolidation. The source is a male donor with diffuse large B-cell lymphoma. The rearrangement joins TRBV5-4 to TRBJ2-7, with D tentatively TRBD2 (5 bases). The CDR3 here is CASSPRGGSSTYEQYF. DNA of the CDR3: TGTGCCAGCAGCCCCCGCGGAGGATCCTCAACCTACGAGCAGTACTTC.